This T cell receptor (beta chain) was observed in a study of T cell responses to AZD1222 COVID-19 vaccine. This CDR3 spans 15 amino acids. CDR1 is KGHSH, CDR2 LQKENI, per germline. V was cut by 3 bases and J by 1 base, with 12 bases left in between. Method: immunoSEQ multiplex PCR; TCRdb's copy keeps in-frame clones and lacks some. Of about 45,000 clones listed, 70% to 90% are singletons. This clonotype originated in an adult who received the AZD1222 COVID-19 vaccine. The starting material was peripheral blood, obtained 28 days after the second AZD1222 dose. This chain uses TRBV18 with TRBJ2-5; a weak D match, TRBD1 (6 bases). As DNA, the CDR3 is TGTGCCAGCTCACCTTACAGGGACCCCCAAGAGACCCAGTACTTC. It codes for CASSPYRDPQETQYF.